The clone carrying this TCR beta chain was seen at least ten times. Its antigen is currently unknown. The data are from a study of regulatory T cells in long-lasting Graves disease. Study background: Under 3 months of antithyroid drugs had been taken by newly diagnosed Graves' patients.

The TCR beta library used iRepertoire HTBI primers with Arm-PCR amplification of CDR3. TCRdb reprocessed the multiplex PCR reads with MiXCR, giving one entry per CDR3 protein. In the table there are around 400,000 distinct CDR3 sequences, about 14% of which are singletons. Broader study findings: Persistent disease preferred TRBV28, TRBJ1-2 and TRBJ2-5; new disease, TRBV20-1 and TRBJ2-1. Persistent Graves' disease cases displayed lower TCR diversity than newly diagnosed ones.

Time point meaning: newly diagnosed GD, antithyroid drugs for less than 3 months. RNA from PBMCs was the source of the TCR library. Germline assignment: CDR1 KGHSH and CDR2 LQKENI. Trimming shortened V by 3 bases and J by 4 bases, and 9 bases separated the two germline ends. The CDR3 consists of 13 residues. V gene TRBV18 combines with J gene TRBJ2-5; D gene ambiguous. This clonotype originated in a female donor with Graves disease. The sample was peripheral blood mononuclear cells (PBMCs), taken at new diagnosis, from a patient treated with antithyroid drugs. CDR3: CASSPSMGETQYF. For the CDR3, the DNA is TGTGCCAGCTCACCGTCCATGGGAGAGACCCAGTACTTC.